This T cell receptor (beta chain) appears in the sequencing data of a study of blood T cell repertoires in COVID-19. As for the study in general: T cells, B-cell-depleted T cells, or PBMCs supplied cDNA or gDNA.

Some clones are missing from TCRdb's copy, which holds only in-frame ones; the method was immunoSEQ multiplex PCR. The sample consists of some 260,000 clones, approximately 89% of them appearing once. This clone turned up a few times. The CDR3 sequence is 13 residues long. Trimming took 5 bases from V and 1 from J, leaving 6 bases between them. The germline V gene has CDR1 LGHNT and CDR2 FRNRAP. Patients in Seattle were enrolled during active infection, then followed longitudinally. Sequencing input: peripheral blood. V is TRBV12-5 and J is TRBJ1-5; D gene uncertain. This sequence was found in a woman in her 70s with COVID-19, enrolled during active disease. CDR3 sequence reads: CASGATSNQPQHF. CDR3 DNA: TGTGCTAGTGGTGCGACAAGCAATCAGCCCCAGCATTTT.